This TCR beta chain originates from a study of T cells in tuberculosis. Study at large: A South African cohort included IGRA-negative adolescents, latently infected IGRA-positive adolescents and adults with active tuberculosis.

Trimming took 6 bases from V and 10 from J; bases not matched to a gene: 14. CDR1 MNHEY and CDR2 SVGAGI come from the germline V gene. CDR3 length: 14 residues. A note on this clone: Antigen unknown.

Produced via immunoSEQ multiplex PCR; TCRdb's table is partial and in-frame only. This table holds about 36,000 clones, 93% found once. Findings of the study overall: Cases with active tuberculosis were adults, while controls were adolescents.

What was sequenced was PBMCs. The chain couples TRBV6-5 to TRBJ1-2, with 7 bases matching TRBD1. This clonotype was obtained from a donor between 10 and 35 years old with latent tuberculosis or without tuberculosis infection. CDR3 in amino acids: CASSAILSTGAYTF. In DNA form, the CDR3 reads TGTGCCAGCAGCGCGATACTATCAACAGGGGCCTACACCTTC.